The subject of this entry is one T cell receptor (beta chain). Its cognate antigen is unknown. A multiplex PCR was run with 60 Vbeta primers and 13 Jbeta primers. Here immunoSEQ multiplex PCR was the method, and the copy in TCRdb shows in-frame clones only, minus some. This table has about 130,000 clones, roughly 8.3% appearing once. The data stem from a study of cytomegalovirus exposure and HLA in healthy donors. CDR3 size: 17 residues. V was clipped by 3 bases and J by 0 bases; unmatched bases: 10. Germline CDR1 reads LNHDA; CDR2 reads SQIVND (reference sequence). The study, taken as a whole, reports: Several of the most significant clusters appeared, in a later analysis, to be linked to common viral pathogens. Available immune exposure information covered CMV serostatus only. In a later analysis, HLA-associated TCR beta chains were more clonally expanded than equally common others.

This chain joins TRBV19 and TRBJ1-1; 7 nucleotides align to TRBD1. Sequenced sample: PBMCs. This clonotype originated in a middle-aged man in good health and CMV-seronegative. CDR3 in amino acids: CASSIRIRDSMNTEAFF. CDR3 bases: TGTGCCAGTAGTATTAGGATTCGGGACAGCATGAACACTGAAGCTTTCTTT.